Reported below is one TCR beta chain. The data were obtained in a study of T cell changes during pregnancy in multiple sclerosis. This CDR3 region has 14 residues. V was clipped by 4 bases and J by 6 bases, with 15 bases between them. CDR1 is SGHTA, CDR2 FQGNSA, per germline. TCRdb's copy holds only in-frame clones and misses some; the assay was immunoSEQ multiplex PCR. In the table there are roughly 99,000 clones, around 92% of which are singletons. The specimen was peripheral blood, collected in the third trimester of pregnancy. The chain uses TRBV7-2 and TRBJ1-1; the D gene is possibly TRBD1 (6 bases). The TCR sequence derives from a female donor in good health, enrolled as a control in a pregnancy study. CDR3 in amino acids: CASSSHRARAEAFF. In nucleotides, the CDR3 is TGTGCCAGCAGCTCCCACAGGGCCCGGGCTGAAGCTTTCTTT.